This is a list of T cell receptor beta chains from one sample in a study of T-cell memory formation after mild COVID-19. TCRdb itself ran the 5' RACE reads through MiXCR, one entry per CDR3 protein. Altogether a few hundred thousand distinct CDR3 sequences are present, around 28% being singletons, with the ten largest covering about 13%. Sequenced: PBMCs or a T cell subset sorted from them (not recorded which). The receptors were sampled from an adult woman who had mild COVID-19 (a few samples of this study predate the infection). Cell type and time point are not known. CDR3s include the opening cysteine and the closing phenylalanine or tryptophan. D genes are given only for firm matches. A clone size is listed for some rows: how often the clone was seen (once, few, many), or a class if it is expanded.

>.|TRBJ1-2|TRBV7-9|few
TGTGCCAGCACCGAGACAGGAACATCATATGGCTACACCTTC
CASTETGTSYGYTF
>.|TRBJ1-6|TRBV7-9|.
TGTGCCAGCAGTCCAATGGGAGCGGTCAATTCACCCCTCCACTTT
CASSPMGAVNSPLHF
>.|TRBJ1-1|TRBV12-3/TRBV12-4|few
TGTGCCAGCAGTTTGTTAGAGAACACTGAAGCTTTCTTT
CASSLLENTEAFF
>.|TRBJ2-7|TRBV5-1|.
TGCGCCAGCAGCTTGTTTCCCTTGTACGAGCAGTACTTC
CASSLFPLYEQYF
>TRBD2|TRBJ2-3|TRBV10-3|few
TGTGCCATCAGCCTGACTAGCGGGGACAGGGATACGCAGTATTTT
CAISLTSGDRDTQYF
>.|TRBJ1-1|TRBV5-1|.
TGCGCCAGCAGCTTGGTGGAGGGCGGGTACACTGAAGCTTTCTTT
CASSLVEGGYTEAFF
>TRBD2|TRBJ2-5|TRBV9|many
TGTGCCAGCAGCGTAGCTCCAGGACTAGCCCAAGAGACCCAGTACTTC
CASSVAPGLAQETQYF
>.|TRBJ1-1|TRBV12-3/TRBV12-4|.
TGTGCCAGCACCTCCTTCGTTACGGGGTACACTGAAGCTTTCTTT
CASTSFVTGYTEAFF
>.|TRBJ2-7|TRBV5-1|.
TGCGCCAGCAGCTTGGACCAGGGGCTCACGGAAAACGAGCAGTACTTC
CASSLDQGLTENEQYF
>TRBD2|TRBJ2-1|TRBV7-3|few
TGTGCCAGCAGCTTGGGACTAGCCAGCTACAATGAGCAGTTCTTC
CASSLGLASYNEQFF
>.|TRBJ2-1|TRBV29-1|.
TGCAGCACGACCCTGGCTAGCAGCAATGAGCAGTTCTTC
CSTTLASSNEQFF
>.|TRBJ1-2|TRBV7-2|many
TGTGCCAGCAGCTTAGAGAGGGGACCCTATGGCTACACCTTC
CASSLERGPYGYTF
>.|TRBJ2-5|TRBV7-8|.
TGTGCCAGCAGCCCGGTTCCAGTGGGGAATTTCCAAGAGACCCAGTACTTC
CASSPVPVGNFQETQYF
>TRBD1|TRBJ2-3|TRBV20-1|.
TGCAGTGCTAGACAGGGGGACAACACAGATACGCAGTATTTT
CSARQGDNTDTQYF
>TRBD1|TRBJ1-4|TRBV7-9|.
TGTGCCAGCAGCTCGACCGGGACAGTAACGTACCCGCCACCTGATGAAAAACTGTTTTTT
CASSSTGTVTYPPPDEKLFF
>.|TRBJ1-2|TRBV11-3|.
TGTGCCAGCAGCCCTAACGGGGAATCGGGTGGCTACACCTTC
CASSPNGESGGYTF
>.|TRBJ2-3|TRBV25-1|.
TGTGCCAGCAGTGGGGGACATACTACCACAGATACGCAGTATTTT
CASSGGHTTTDTQYF
>.|TRBJ2-3|TRBV6-6|.
TGTGCCAGCCTACTAGTGGTCACAGATACGCAGTATTTT
CASLLVVTDTQYF
>.|TRBJ2-7|TRBV5-1|.
TGCGCCAGCAGCACAGGGAGTTCGAAGAACGAGCAGTACTTC
CASSTGSSKNEQYF
>.|TRBJ2-3|TRBV27|few
TGTGCCAGCAGTTCGAATAGGGGAGATACGCAGTATTTT
CASSSNRGDTQYF
>.|TRBJ1-1|TRBV5-1|.
TGCGCCAGCTTGGATGGGCGGACTAACACTGAAGCTTTCTTT
CASLDGRTNTEAFF
>.|TRBJ2-6|TRBV3-1|.
TGTGCCAGCAGCCAAGAAACAGGGCTTTCTGGGGCCAACGTCCTGACTTTC
CASSQETGLSGANVLTF
>TRBD1|TRBJ1-1|TRBV27|.
TGTGCCAGCAGTTGGGGACAGGGATTGGAGGCTTTCTTT
CASSWGQGLEAFF
>.|TRBJ2-7|TRBV9|.
TGTGCCAGCAGCCTATCCGGGGGCGGGAGCTCCTACGAGCAGTACTTC
CASSLSGGGSSYEQYF
>.|TRBJ1-2|TRBV5-1|.
TGCGCCAGCAGCCCGACACAGAACTCTGGCTACACCTTC
CASSPTQNSGYTF
>TRBD1|TRBJ2-6|TRBV5-1|few
TGCGCCAGCAGCTTGGATGGACAGGGGGCTAGCTCTGGGGCCAACGTCCTGACTTTC
CASSLDGQGASSGANVLTF
>.|TRBJ1-2|TRBV7-8|many
TGTGCCAGCAGTCGAGATGACCGAGTACTAACCTTC
CASSRDDRVLTF
>.|TRBJ2-5|TRBV24-1|few
TGTGCCACCAGTCTTTCGGGGGTTGGAGAGACCCAGTACTTC
CATSLSGVGETQYF
>.|TRBJ1-1|TRBV7-3|.
TGTGCCAGCAGCTTAACAGGGCTGGGGGCTGAAGCTTTCTTT
CASSLTGLGAEAFF
>TRBD2|TRBJ2-1|TRBV30|.
TGTGCCTGGAGTCGGCTAGCGGGAGTGAATGAGCAGTTCTTC
CAWSRLAGVNEQFF
>TRBD1|TRBJ2-1|TRBV5-1|.
TGCGCCAGCAGCTGGCCGTCGTACAGGGGTCAGGGCTCCTACAATGAGCAGTTCTTC
CASSWPSYRGQGSYNEQFF
>.|TRBJ2-1|TRBV12-3/TRBV12-4|few
TGTGCCAGCAGAACTGGGGCGGGGAATGAGCAGTTCTTC
CASRTGAGNEQFF
>TRBD2|TRBJ2-1|TRBV6-2/TRBV6-3|few
TGTGCCAGCAACGCGGGAGGACGGGGTGAGCAGTTCTTC
CASNAGGRGEQFF
>.|TRBJ2-7|TRBV20-1|.
TGCAGTGCTCCACCCCGGGCGGTCGGAGCCTACGAGCAGTACTTC
CSAPPRAVGAYEQYF
>.|TRBJ2-1|TRBV6-6|few
TGTGCCAGCGAGGAAGGGGCGGAGCAGTTCTTC
CASEEGAEQFF
>.|TRBJ2-5|TRBV3-1|few
TGTGCCAGCAGCCCCCAGGCCAGCGAACCGTACCAAGAGACCCAGTACTTC
CASSPQASEPYQETQYF
>TRBD1|TRBJ1-3|TRBV20-1|few
TGCAGTGCTATTCAGGGGGCAGCGGGAAACACCATATATTTT
CSAIQGAAGNTIYF
>.|TRBJ2-2|TRBV30|.
TGTGCCTGGAGTGTGGGGGCCGGAACCGGGGAGCTGTTTTTT
CAWSVGAGTGELFF
>.|TRBJ1-1|TRBV5-1|few
TGCGCCAGCAGCTTGAGACAGATGAACACTGAAGCTTTCTTT
CASSLRQMNTEAFF
>.|TRBJ1-1|TRBV29-1|few
TGCAGCGTTTACCCAGGGACTGAAGCTTTCTTT
CSVYPGTEAFF
>TRBD2|TRBJ2-1|TRBV30|few
TGTGCCTGGAGACCTTCTAGCGGGAGGGCCCATGAGCAGTTCTTC
CAWRPSSGRAHEQFF
>.|TRBJ1-2|TRBV18|few
TGTGCCAGCTCACTCGGAGCGCACTATGGCTACACCTTC
CASSLGAHYGYTF
>.|TRBJ2-2|TRBV2|.
TGTGCCAGCAGTGGACAGGGGGAGCTGTTTTTT
CASSGQGELFF
>.|TRBJ1-1|TRBV7-6|few
TGTGCCAGCAGCTACAGTGTGGGGAACACTGAAGCTTTCTTT
CASSYSVGNTEAFF
>.|TRBJ2-5|TRBV30|.
TGTGCCTGGGGGGACGGAACGGGAGTATCGAGGGAGACCCAGTACTTC
CAWGDGTGVSRETQYF
>.|TRBJ2-2|TRBV7-8|.
TGTGCCAGCAGCCCCTACAGGGACGGCACCGGGGAGCTGTTTTTT
CASSPYRDGTGELFF
>.|TRBJ2-2|TRBV10-3|.
TGTGCCAGAAGGGACGGACCCACCGGGGAGCTGTTTTTT
CARRDGPTGELFF
>TRBD2|TRBJ2-5|TRBV7-9|few
TGTGCCAGCAGCCCCCCCGGGACTAGGGAAGAGACCCAGTACTTC
CASSPPGTREETQYF
>TRBD1|TRBJ2-7|TRBV7-6|.
TGTGCCAGCAGCTCCAGGGGGCGTGAGCAGTACTTC
CASSSRGREQYF
>.|TRBJ2-7|TRBV9|.
TGTGCCAGCAGCGGGTCGAACTACGAGCAGTACTTC
CASSGSNYEQYF
>.|TRBJ2-2|TRBV2|.
TGTGCCAGCAGGGGCGGGACGGTTGAGACCGGGGAGCTGTTTTTT
CASRGGTVETGELFF
>.|TRBJ1-2|TRBV5-1|.
TGCGCCAGCAGCTTGGAAGTCCCCCCTTTCTCTCTTTATGGCTACACCTTC
CASSLEVPPFSLYGYTF
>.|TRBJ2-1|TRBV4-3|few
TGCGCCAGCAGCCAAGATCCTCCCAAAACGGGCTCCTACAATGAGCAGTTCTTC
CASSQDPPKTGSYNEQFF
>TRBD2|TRBJ2-3|TRBV5-4|.
TGTGCCAGCAGCCCGGTAGCGGGAGGGGCAGATACGCAGTATTTT
CASSPVAGGADTQYF
>.|TRBJ2-7|TRBV3-1|.
TGTGCCAGCAGCCCCGGACCGGGGTACGAGCAGTACTTC
CASSPGPGYEQYF
>.|TRBJ2-5|TRBV27|few
TGTGCCAGCTCGCTAGTTAGGCAGGGGAAGCGGAAAGAGACCCAGTACTTC
CASSLVRQGKRKETQYF